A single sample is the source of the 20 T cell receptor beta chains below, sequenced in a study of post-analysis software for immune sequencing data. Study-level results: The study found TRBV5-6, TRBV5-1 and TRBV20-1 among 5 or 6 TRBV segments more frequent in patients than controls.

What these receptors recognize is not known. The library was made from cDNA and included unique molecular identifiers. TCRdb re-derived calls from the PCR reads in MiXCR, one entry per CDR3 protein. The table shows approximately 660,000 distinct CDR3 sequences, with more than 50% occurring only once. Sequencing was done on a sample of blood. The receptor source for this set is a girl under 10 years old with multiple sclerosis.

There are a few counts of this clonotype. CDR3 sequence (DNA): TGTGCCAGCAGCCAAGTAGGCGGGAGTGGCTATGAGCAGTTCTTC. Translating it yields CASSQVGGSGYEQFF. The rearrangement uses TRBV3-1 and TRBJ2-1, with 7 nucleotides matching TRBD2. Germline CDR1 and CDR2: LGHDT and YNNKEL (reference sequence). There are 15 residues in the CDR3. The junction had 8 bases not matched to a gene; V was cut back by 1 base and J by 8 bases.

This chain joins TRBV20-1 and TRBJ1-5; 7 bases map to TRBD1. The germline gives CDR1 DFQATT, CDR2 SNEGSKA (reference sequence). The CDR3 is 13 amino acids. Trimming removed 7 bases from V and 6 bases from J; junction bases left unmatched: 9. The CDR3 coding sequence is TGCAGTGTAAGTGACAGGGTAACTCAGCCCCAGCATTTT. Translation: CSVSDRVTQPQHF.

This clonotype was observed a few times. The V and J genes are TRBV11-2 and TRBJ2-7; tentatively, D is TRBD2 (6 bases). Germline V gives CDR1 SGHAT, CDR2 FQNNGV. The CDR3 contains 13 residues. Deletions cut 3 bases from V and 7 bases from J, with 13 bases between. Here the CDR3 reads CASSLRGGWEQYF. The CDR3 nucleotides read TGTGCCAGCAGCTTGCGGGGAGGTTGGGAGCAGTACTTC.

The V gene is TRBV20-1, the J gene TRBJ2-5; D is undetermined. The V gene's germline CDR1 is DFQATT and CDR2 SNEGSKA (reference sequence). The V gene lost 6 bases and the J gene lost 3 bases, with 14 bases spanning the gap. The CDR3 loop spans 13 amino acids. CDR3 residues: CSAVRPTKETQYF. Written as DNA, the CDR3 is TGCAGTGCCGTAAGACCAACGAAAGAGACCCAGTACTTC.

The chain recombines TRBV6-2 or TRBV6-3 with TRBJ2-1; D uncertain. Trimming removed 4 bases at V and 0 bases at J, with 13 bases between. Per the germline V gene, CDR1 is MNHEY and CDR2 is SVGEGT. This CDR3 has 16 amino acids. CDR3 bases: TGTGCCAGCAGTTCCCCTGTGACATCCTCCTACAATGAGCAGTTCTTC. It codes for CASSSPVTSSYNEQFF.

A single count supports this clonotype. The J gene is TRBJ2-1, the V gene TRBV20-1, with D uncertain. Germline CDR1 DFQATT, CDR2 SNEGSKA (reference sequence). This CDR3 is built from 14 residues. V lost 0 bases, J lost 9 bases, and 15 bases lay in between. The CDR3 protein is CSARESNKVVEQFF. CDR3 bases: TGCAGTGCTAGAGAATCAAATAAGGTTGTTGAGCAGTTCTTC.

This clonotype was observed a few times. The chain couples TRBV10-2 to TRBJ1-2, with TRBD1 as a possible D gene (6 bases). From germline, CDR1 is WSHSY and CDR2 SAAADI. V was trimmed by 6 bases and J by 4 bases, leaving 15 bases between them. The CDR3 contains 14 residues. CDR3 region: CASSPLRGGYGYTF. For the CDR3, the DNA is TGCGCCAGCAGCCCCTTAAGAGGGGGCTATGGCTACACCTTC.

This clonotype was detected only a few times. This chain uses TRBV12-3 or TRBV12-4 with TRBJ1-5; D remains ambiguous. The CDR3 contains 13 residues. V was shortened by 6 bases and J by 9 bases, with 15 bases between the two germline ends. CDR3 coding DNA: TGTGCCAGCAGGCTCAGTGGTTCTGGGCCCCAGCATTTT. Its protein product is CASRLSGSGPQHF.

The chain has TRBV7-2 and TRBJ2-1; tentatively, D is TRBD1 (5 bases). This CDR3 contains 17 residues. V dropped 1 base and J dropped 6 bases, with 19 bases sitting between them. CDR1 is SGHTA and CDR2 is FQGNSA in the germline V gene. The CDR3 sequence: CASSLGGRSTPSNEQFF. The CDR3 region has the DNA TGTGCCAGCAGCTTAGGGGGCAGGAGTACCCCCTCCAATGAGCAGTTCTTC.

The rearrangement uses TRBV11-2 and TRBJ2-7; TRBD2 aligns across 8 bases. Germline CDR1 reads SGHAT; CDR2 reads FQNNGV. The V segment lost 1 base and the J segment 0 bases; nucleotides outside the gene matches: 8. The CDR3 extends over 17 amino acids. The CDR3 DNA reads TGTGCCAGCAGCTTAGGCGGGGGGAGGGCCGGCTCCTACGAGCAGTACTTC. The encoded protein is CASSLGGGRAGSYEQYF.

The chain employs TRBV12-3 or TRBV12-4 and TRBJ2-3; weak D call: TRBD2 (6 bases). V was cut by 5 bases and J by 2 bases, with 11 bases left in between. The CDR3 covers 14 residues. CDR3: CASSRAGYTDTQYF. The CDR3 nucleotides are TGTGCCAGCAGTCGGGCGGGGTACACAGATACGCAGTATTTT.

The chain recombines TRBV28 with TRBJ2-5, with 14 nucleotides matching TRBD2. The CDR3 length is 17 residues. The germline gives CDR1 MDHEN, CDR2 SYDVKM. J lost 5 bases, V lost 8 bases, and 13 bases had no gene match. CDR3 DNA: TGTGCCAGCGTAAATGCGACTAGCGGGGGGGCTCGGGAGACCCAGTACTTC. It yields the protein CASVNATSGGARETQYF.

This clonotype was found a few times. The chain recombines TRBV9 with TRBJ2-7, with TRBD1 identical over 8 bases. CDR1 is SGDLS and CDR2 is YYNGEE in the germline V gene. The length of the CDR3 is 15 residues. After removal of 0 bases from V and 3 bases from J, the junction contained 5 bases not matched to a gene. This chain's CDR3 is CASSVGEDRVYEQYF. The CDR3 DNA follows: TGTGCCAGCAGCGTAGGGGAGGACAGGGTCTACGAGCAGTACTTC.

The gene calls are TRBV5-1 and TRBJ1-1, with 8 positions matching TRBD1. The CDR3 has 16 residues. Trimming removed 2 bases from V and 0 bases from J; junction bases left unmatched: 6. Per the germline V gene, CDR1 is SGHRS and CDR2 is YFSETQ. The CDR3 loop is CASSFLTGALNTEAFF. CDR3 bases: TGCGCCAGCAGCTTTTTGACAGGGGCTTTGAACACTGAAGCTTTCTTT.

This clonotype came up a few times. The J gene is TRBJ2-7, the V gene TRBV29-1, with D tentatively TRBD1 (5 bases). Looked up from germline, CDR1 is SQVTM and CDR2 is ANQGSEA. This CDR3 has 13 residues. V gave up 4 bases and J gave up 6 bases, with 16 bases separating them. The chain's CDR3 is CSVVVREWGEQYF. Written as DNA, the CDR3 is TGCAGCGTTGTAGTCAGGGAATGGGGCGAGCAGTACTTC.

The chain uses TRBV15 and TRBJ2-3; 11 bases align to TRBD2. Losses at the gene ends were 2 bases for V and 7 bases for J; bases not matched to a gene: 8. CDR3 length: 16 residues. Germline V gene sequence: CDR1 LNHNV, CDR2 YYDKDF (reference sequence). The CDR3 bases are TGTGCCACCAGCAGAACGTTAGCGGGGGGGCTTAATACGCAGTATTTT. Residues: CATSRTLAGGLNTQYF.

The CDR3 region is CSADLGRKQETQYF. CDR3 DNA: TGCAGTGCAGACCTAGGACGGAAACAAGAGACCCAGTACTTC. The genes are TRBV20-1 and TRBJ2-5; D is unresolved. The germline CDR1 and CDR2 sequences are DFQATT and SNEGSKA (reference sequence). CDR3 length: 14 residues. V was shortened by 6 bases and J by 2 bases, with 16 bases between the two germline ends.

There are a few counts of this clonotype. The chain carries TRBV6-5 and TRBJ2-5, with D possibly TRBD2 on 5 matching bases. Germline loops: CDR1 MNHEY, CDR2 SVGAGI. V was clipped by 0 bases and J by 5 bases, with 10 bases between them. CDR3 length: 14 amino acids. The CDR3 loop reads CASSYSSGSETQYF. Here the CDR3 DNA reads TGTGCCAGCAGTTACTCGTCGGGAAGCGAGACCCAGTACTTC.

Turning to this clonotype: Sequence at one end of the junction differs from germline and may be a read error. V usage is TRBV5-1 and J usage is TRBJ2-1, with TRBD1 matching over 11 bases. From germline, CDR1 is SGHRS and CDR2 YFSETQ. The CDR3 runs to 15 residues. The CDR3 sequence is CAGSWTGQGGGEQFF. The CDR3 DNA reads TGCGCCGGCAGCTGGACGGGACAGGGGGGCGGAGAGCAGTTCTTC.

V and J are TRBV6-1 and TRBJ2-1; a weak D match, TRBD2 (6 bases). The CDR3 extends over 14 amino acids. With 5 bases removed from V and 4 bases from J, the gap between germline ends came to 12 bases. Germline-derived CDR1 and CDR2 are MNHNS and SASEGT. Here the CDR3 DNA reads TGTGCCAGCAGTCTTGGGGGGAGGTACAATGAGCAGTTCTTC. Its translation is CASSLGGRYNEQFF.